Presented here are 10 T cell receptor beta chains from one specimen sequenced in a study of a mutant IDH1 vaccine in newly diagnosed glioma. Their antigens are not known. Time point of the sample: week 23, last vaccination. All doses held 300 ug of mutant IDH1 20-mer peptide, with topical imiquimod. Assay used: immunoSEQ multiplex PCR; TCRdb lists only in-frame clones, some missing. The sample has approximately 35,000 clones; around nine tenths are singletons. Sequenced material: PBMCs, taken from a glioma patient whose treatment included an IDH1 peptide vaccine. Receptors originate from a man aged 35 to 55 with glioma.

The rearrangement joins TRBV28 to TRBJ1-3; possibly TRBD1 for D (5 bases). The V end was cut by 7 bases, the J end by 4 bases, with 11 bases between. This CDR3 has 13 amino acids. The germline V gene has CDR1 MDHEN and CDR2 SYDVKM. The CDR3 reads CASIGGWGNTIYF. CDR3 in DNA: TGTGCCAGCATTGGGGGTTGGGGAAACACCATATATTTT.

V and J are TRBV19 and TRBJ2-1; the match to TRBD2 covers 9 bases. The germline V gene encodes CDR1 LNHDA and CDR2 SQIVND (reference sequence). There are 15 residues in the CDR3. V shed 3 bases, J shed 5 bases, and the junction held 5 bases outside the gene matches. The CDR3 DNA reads TGTGCCAGTAGTATGAGTAGCGGGGGACACAATGAGCAGTTCTTC. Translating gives CASSMSSGGHNEQFF.

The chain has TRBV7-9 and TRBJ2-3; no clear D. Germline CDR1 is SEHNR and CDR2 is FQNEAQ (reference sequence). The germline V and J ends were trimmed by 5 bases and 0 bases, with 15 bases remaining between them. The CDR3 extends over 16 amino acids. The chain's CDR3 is CASSTTGSPSTDTQYF. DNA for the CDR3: TGTGCCAGCAGCACTACTGGCAGTCCTAGCACAGATACGCAGTATTTT.

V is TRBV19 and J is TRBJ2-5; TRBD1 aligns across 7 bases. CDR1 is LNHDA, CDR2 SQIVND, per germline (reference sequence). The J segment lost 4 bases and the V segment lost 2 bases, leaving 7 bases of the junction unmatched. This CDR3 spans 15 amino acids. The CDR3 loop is CASSITGTVTETQYF. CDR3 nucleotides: TGTGCCAGTAGTATAACAGGGACAGTGACAGAGACCCAGTACTTC.

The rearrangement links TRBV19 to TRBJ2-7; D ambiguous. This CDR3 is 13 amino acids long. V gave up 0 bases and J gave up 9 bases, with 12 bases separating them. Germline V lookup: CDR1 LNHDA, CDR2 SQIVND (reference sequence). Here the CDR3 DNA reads TGTGCCAGTAGTATAGAGGCCAGCTCCGGGCAGTACTTC. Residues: CASSIEASSGQYF. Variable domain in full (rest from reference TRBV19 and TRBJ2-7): DGGITQSPKYLFRKEGQNVTLSCEQNLNHDAMYWYRQDPGQGLRLIYYSQIVNDFQKGDIAEGYSVSREKKESFPLTVTSAQKNPTAFYLCASSIEASSGQYFGPGTRLTVT.

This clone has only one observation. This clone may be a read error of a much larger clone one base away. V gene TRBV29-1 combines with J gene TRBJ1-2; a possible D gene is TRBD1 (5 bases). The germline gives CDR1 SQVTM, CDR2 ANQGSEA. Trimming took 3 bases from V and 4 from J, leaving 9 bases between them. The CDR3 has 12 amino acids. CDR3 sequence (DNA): TGCAGCGTTGATCGGGGGATCTATGGCTACACCTTC. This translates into CSVDRGIYGYTF. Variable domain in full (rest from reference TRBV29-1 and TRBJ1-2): SAVISQKPSRDICQRGTSLTIQCQVDSQVTMMFWYRQQPGQSLTLIATANQGSEATYESGFVIDKFPISRPNLTFSTLTVSNMSPEDSSIYLCSVDRGIYGYTFGSGTRLTVV.

CDR3 sequence: CASSLLPSQGGNIQYF. CDR3 sequence (DNA): TGTGCCAGCAGCTTATTGCCTAGCCAGGGGGGGAACATTCAGTACTTC. The V and J genes are TRBV11-3 and TRBJ2-4, with D perhaps being TRBD1 or TRBD2 (7 bases each). The CDR3 is 16 residues long. Germline V gene data show CDR1 as SGHNT and CDR2 as YENEEA. V lost 2 bases and J lost 7, with 18 bases in between.

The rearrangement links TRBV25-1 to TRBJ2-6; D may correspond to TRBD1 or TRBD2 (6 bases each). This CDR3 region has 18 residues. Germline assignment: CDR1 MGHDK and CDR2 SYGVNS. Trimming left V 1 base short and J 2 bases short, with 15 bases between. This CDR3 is CASSESRSGEAGANVLTF. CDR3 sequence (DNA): TGTGCCAGCAGTGAATCACGGTCAGGGGAGGCTGGGGCCAACGTCCTGACTTTC.

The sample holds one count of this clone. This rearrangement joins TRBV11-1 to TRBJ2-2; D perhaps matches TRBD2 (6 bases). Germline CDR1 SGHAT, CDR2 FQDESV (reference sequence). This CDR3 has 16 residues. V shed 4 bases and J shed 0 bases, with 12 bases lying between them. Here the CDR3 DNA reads TGTGCCAGCAGCTCCCATAGCGGAGCGAACACCGGGGAGCTGTTTTTT. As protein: CASSSHSGANTGELFF.

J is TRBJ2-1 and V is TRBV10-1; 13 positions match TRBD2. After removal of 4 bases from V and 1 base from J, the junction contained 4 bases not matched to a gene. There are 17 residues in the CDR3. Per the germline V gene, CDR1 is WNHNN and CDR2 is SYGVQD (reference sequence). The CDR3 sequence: CASSGTSGRRSYNEQFF. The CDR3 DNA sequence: TGCGCCAGCAGTGGGACTAGCGGGAGAAGGTCCTACAATGAGCAGTTCTTC.